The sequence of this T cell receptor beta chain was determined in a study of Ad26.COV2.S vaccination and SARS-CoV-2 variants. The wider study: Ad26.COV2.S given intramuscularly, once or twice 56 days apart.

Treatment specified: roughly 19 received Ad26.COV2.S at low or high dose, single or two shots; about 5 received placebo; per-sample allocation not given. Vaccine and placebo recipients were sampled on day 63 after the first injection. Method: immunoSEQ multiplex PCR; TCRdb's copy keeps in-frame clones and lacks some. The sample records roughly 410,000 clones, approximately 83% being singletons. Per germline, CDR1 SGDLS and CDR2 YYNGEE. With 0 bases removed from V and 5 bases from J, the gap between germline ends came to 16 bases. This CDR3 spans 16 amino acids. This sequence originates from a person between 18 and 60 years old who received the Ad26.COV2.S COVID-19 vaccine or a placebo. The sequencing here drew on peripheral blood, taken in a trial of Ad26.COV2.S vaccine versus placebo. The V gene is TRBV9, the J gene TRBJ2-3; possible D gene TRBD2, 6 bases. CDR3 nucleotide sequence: TGTGCCAGCAGCGTAGCGGCGGGTGGAGGGCAAGATACGCAGTATTTT. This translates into CASSVAAGGGQDTQYF.